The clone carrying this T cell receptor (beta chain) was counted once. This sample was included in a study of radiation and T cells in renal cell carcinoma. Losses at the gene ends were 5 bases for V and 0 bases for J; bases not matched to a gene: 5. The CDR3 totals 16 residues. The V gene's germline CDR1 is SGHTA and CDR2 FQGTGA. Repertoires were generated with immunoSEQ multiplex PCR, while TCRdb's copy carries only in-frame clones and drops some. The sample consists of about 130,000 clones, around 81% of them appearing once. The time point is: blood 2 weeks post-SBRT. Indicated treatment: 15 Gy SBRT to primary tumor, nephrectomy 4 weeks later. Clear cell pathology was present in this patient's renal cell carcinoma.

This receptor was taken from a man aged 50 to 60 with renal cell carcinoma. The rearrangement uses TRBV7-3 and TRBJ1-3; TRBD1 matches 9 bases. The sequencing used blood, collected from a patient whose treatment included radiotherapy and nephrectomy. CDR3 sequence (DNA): TGTGCCAGCAGCCAGACAGGGGGAAGCTCTGGAAACACCATATATTTT. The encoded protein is CASSQTGGSSGNTIYF.